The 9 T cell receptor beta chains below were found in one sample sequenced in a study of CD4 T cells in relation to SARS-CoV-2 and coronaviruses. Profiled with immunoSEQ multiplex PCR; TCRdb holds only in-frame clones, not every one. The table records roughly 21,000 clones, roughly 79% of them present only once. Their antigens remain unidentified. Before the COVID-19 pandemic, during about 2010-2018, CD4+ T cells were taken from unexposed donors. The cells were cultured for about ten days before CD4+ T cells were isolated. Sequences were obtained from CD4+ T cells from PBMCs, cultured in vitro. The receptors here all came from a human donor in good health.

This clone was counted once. CDR3: CSASGRHEQYF. CDR3 nucleotides: TGCAGTGCTAGCGGGAGGCACGAGCAGTACTTC. This chain uses TRBV20-1 with TRBJ2-7; 7 bases align to TRBD2. Germline CDR1 reads DFQATT; CDR2 reads SNEGSKA (reference sequence). V lost 3 bases, J lost 5 bases, and 1 base stayed unmatched. The CDR3 consists of 11 residues.

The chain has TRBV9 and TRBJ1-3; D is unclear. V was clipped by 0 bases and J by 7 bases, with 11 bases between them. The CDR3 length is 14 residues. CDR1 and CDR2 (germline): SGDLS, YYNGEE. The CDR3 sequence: CASSVEAAENTIYF. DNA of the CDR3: TGTGCCAGCAGCGTAGAGGCAGCCGAGAACACCATATATTTT.

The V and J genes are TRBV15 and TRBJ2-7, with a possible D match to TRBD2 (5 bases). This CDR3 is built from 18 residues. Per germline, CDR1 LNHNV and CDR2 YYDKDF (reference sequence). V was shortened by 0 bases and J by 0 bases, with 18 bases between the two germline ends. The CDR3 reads CATSRESSGRLSSYEQYF. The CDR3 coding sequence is TGTGCCACCAGCAGAGAGTCAAGCGGCCGCCTTAGCTCCTACGAGCAGTACTTC.

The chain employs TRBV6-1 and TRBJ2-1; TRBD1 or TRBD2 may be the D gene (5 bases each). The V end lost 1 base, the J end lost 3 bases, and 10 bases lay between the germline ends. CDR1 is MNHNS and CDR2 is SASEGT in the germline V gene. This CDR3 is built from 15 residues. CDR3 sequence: CASSEGGTSYNEQFF. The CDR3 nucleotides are TGTGCCAGCAGTGAAGGGGGGACCAGCTACAATGAGCAGTTCTTC.

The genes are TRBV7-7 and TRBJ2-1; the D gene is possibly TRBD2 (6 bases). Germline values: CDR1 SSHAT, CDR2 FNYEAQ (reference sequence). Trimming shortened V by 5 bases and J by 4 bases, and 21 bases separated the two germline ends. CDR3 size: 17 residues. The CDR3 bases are TGTGCCAGCAGCAGGACTCCGGGGAGACTAGGATACAATGAGCAGTTCTTC. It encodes CASSRTPGRLGYNEQFF.

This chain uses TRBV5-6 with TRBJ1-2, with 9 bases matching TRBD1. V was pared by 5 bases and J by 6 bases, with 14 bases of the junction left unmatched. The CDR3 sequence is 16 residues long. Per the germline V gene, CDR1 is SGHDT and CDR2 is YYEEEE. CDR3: CASSFTPSGTGNGYTF. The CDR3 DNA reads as TGTGCCAGCAGTTTTACACCGTCCGGGACAGGGAATGGCTACACCTTC.

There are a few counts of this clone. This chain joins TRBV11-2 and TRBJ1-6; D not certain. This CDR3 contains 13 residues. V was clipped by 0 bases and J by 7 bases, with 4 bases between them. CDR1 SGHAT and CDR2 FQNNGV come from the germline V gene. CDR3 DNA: TGTGCCAGCAGCTTAGAAGACAATTCACCCCTCCACTTT. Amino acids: CASSLEDNSPLHF.

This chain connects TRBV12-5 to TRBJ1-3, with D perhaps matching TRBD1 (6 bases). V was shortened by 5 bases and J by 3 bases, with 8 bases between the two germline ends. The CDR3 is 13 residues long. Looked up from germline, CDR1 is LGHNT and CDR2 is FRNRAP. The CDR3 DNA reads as TGTGCTAGTGGTCAGGGGAATGGAAACACCATATATTTT. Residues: CASGQGNGNTIYF.

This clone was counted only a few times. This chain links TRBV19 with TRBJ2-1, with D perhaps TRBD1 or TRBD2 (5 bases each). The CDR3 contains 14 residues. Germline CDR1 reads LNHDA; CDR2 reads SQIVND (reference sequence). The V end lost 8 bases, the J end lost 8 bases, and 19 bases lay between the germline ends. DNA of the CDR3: TGTGCCAGTTCAATGGGGCGGTCCGGGGATGAGCAGTTCTTC. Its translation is CASSMGRSGDEQFF.